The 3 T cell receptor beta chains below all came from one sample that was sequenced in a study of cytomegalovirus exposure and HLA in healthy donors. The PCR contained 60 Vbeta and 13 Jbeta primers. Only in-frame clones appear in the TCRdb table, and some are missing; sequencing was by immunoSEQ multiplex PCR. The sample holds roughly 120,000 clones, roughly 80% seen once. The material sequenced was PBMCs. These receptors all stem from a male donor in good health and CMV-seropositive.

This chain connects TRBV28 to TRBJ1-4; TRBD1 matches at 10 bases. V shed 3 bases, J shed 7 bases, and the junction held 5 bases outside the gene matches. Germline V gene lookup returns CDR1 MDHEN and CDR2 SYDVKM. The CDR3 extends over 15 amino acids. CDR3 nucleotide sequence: TGTGCCAGCAGTTTCTGGACAGGGGGTAGTGAAAAACTGTTTTTT. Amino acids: CASSFWTGGSEKLFF.

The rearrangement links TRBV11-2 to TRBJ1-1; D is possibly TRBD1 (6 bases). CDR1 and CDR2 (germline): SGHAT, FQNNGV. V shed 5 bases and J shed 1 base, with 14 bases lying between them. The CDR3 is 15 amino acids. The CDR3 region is CASSPQGTPNTEAFF. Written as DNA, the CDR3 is TGTGCCAGCAGCCCCCAGGGGACACCGAACACTGAAGCTTTCTTT.

The CDR3 sequence is CASSNRDRGYEQYF. The DNA for the CDR3 is TGTGCCAGTAGTAACCGGGACAGGGGCTACGAGCAGTACTTC. The chain joins TRBV19 to TRBJ2-7; 10 bases are shared with TRBD1. CDR1 is LNHDA, CDR2 SQIVND, per germline (reference sequence). This CDR3 has 14 amino acids. J gave up 3 bases and V 4 bases, and 3 bases lay outside the gene matches.